The T cell receptor beta chain under discussion was sequenced for a study of molecular identifiers for immune sequencing clone quantification. Points from the study as a whole: More than 97% of effector molecules, versus under 1% of naive-cell molecules, belonged to clones above 20 RNA copies. Underestimated sizes of highly expanded clones could result from identical TCR molecules that share a barcode.

This clonotype showed up many times. Its antigen is not identified. From the PCR reads, TCRdb called clonotypes with MiXCR, one entry per CDR3 protein. The sample has about 640,000 distinct CDR3 sequences; 20% are singletons. The CDR3 is made up of 14 amino acids. V lost 5 bases to trimming and J lost 4 bases; unmatched junction nucleotides: 6. CDR1 and CDR2 from the germline V gene are MNHEY and SVGEGT. The clonotype originates from a human donor in good health. Some libraries in this study had Jurkat cell RNA spiked in. V is TRBV6-2 or TRBV6-3 and J is TRBJ1-1, with 8 bases aligning to TRBD1. Sequencing input: naive CD8+ T cells from blood, with Jurkat cell RNA spiked in. Subset reported: FACS-sorted CD8+CD4-CCR7+CD45RA+ naive T cells. The CDR3, as DNA: TGTGCCAGCAGTAGGACAGGGAGTCGCACTGAAGCTTTCTTT. It is translated as CASSRTGSRTEAFF.